This T cell receptor beta chain is from a study of identical twins. Whole-study findings and limits: Sharing of beta out-of-frame sequences by twins showed a weaker excess. Models predicted less out-of-frame TCR alpha sharing in monozygotic twins than was found. Because invariant MAIT and iNKT cells could be present, zero-insertion analyses could be partly confounded.

TCRdb ran MiXCR on the 5' RACE reads and lists one entry per CDR3 protein. The sample lists 540,000 or so distinct CDR3 sequences; under 25% were seen once. About this clonotype: No antigen is known for it.

Between the trimmed V and J ends, which lost 2 bases and 0 bases, there was a span of 8 bases. Germline values: CDR1 SGHDT, CDR2 YYEEEE. The CDR3 has 15 amino acids. This sample was shared with a second study, whose subject was yellow fever vaccine responses in identical twins.

The sample taken for sequencing was CD4+ T cells sorted from blood. The rearrangement joins TRBV5-6 to TRBJ1-4, with D perhaps TRBD1 (5 bases). This TCR derives from a woman aged 18-30 years in good health. In nucleotides, the CDR3 is TGTGCCAGCAGCTTTGGGGCAACAACTAATGAAAAACTGTTTTTT. It codes for CASSFGATTNEKLFF.